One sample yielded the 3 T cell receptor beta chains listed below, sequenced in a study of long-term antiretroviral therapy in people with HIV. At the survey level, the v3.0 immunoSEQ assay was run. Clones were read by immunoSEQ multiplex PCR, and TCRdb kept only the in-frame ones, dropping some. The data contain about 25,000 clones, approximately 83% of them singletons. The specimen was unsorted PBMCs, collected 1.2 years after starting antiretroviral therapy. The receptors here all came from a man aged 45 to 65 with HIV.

This CDR3 reads CASSQLGAHGYTF. CDR3 nucleotides: TGCGCCAGCAGTCAACTAGGGGCACATGGCTACACCTTC. The chain links TRBV23-1 to TRBJ1-2, with D possibly TRBD1 on 5 matching bases. TRBV23-1 is sorted into the ORF group, with uncertain function. V was clipped by 2 bases and J by 6 bases, with 10 bases between them. CDR3 length: 13 residues.

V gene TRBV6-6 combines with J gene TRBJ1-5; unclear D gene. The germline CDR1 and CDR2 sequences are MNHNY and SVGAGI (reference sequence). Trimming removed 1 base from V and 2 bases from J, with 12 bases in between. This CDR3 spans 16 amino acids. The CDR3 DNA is TGTGCCAGCAGTTACTTGTTAGGTCAGGGCAATCAGCCCCAGCATTTT. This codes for CASSYLLGQGNQPQHF.

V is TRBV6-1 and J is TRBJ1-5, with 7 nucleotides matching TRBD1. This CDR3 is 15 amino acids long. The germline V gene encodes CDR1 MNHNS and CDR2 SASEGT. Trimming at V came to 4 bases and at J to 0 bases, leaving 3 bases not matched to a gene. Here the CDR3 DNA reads TGTGCCAGCAGTGTACAGGGGTATAGCAATCAGCCCCAGCATTTT. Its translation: CASSVQGYSNQPQHF.